This is a list of T cell receptor beta chains from one sample in a study of T cells after yellow fever vaccination. MiXCR, applied by TCRdb to the 5' RACE reads, yields one record per CDR3 protein. Of around 320,000 distinct CDR3 sequences listed, approximately 4.5% are singletons. Sequencing was performed on PBMCs, taken 15 days after the yellow fever booster vaccination. Source of these receptors: a young man who received the YFV17D yellow fever vaccine. Both conserved end residues are part of each CDR3. D genes are given only for firm matches. The size entry is marked missing in some rows and otherwise reads once, few, many or a size class.

J gene | D gene | V gene | clone size | CDR3 DNA | CDR3 protein
TRBJ1-1 | TRBD1 | TRBV6-5 | many | TGTGCCAGCAGCAACAGGGGAGGAAACACTGAAGCTTTCTTT | CASSNRGGNTEAFF
TRBJ1-1 | TRBD1 | TRBV19 | few | TGTGCCAGTAGTATGGGACAGCCCATGTTCCACCCTGAAGCTTTCTTT | CASSMGQPMFHPEAFF
TRBJ1-2 | NA | TRBV7-2 | NA | TGTGCCAGCAGCTTAGACGCCCCGATATCGGCACATGGCTACACCTTC | CASSLDAPISAHGYTF
TRBJ2-3 | NA | TRBV7-9 | NA | TGTGCCAGCAGCTCTCGGGGGGCTAACACAGATACGCAGTATTTT | CASSSRGANTDTQYF
TRBJ2-2 | NA | TRBV5-1 | NA | TGCGCCAGCACCCCAGGGGGGCGGAACACCGGGGAGCTGTTTTTT | CASTPGGRNTGELFF
TRBJ2-1 | NA | TRBV6-2/TRBV6-3 | few | TGTGCCAGCAGTTACGGGACACTGAGCTCCTACAATGAGCAGTTCTTC | CASSYGTLSSYNEQFF
TRBJ1-1 | NA | TRBV4-2 | many | TGTGCCAGCAGCCAGGAGGACAGATGGGAAGCTTTCTTT | CASSQEDRWEAFF
TRBJ2-3 | NA | TRBV7-3 | NA | TGTGCCAGCAGCTTAATGCAGACCACAGATACGCAGTATTTT | CASSLMQTTDTQYF
TRBJ2-1 | NA | TRBV7-2 | NA | TGTGCCAGCAGCTTAGTTTTCAGGGGAGGGAATGAGCAGTTCTTC | CASSLVFRGGNEQFF
TRBJ2-7 | NA | TRBV4-1 | NA | TGCGCCAGCAGCCGGGTCGGGAGTGGGGCCTACGAGCAGTACTTC | CASSRVGSGAYEQYF
TRBJ2-5 | TRBD1 | TRBV3-1 | NA | TGTGCCAGCAGCCAAGATCGAGGGACGAAGATAAAGGGGGCACGAAAGACCCAGTACTTC | CASSQDRGTKIKGARKTQYF
TRBJ2-3 | NA | TRBV27 | many | TGTGCCAGCAGTTTATCCTCAACGGGGGGCCTCACAGATACGCAGTATTTT | CASSLSSTGGLTDTQYF
TRBJ2-1 | TRBD2 | TRBV2 | few | TGTGCCAGCAGCGGACTAGCGGGGCAGGAGCAGTTCTTC | CASSGLAGQEQFF
TRBJ1-5 | NA | TRBV4-2 | many | TGTGCCAGCAGCCAAGATCCAGGGGATCGCAATCAGCCCCAGCATTTT | CASSQDPGDRNQPQHF
TRBJ1-5 | NA | TRBV6-6 | many | TGTGCCAGCAGTTACGTGGTCGGTGTGCCCCAGCATTTT | CASSYVVGVPQHF
TRBJ1-5 | TRBD1 | TRBV12-3/TRBV12-4 | few | TGTGCCAGCAGTTTAGTGGCAGGGGGTCAGCCCCAGCATTTT | CASSLVAGGQPQHF
TRBJ1-4 | NA | TRBV10-1 | many | TGCGCCAGGCCCGGGTTTCTATATGAAAAACTGTTTTTT | CARPGFLYEKLFF
TRBJ2-1 | NA | TRBV28 | many | TGTGCCAGCAGTTTATTCGCCTCTAGATTCTACAATGAGCAGTTCTTC | CASSLFASRFYNEQFF
TRBJ1-4 | NA | TRBV2 | many | TGTGCCAGCAGTGCCCAGGGTGGTAATGAAAAACTGTTTTTT | CASSAQGGNEKLFF
TRBJ1-5 | NA | TRBV7-2 | many | TGTGCCAGCAGCTTAGTACTGTATAGCAATCAGCCCCAGCATTTT | CASSLVLYSNQPQHF
TRBJ1-2 | NA | TRBV7-2 | many | TGTGCCAGCAGCTTAGCAGGGGAAAGCGGCTACACCTTC | CASSLAGESGYTF
TRBJ1-6 | NA | TRBV7-9 | NA | TGTGCCAGCAGTATAGGGTGGCGCTCACCCCTCCACTTT | CASSIGWRSPLHF
TRBJ1-5 | NA | TRBV20-1 | NA | TGCAGTGCCGGCGAACGGGAGGCCCGAGAGCCCCAGCATTTT | CSAGEREAREPQHF
TRBJ2-3 | NA | TRBV7-6 | few | TGTGCCAGCAGCTTAGTTGGAGGGATCACAGATACGCAGTATTTT | CASSLVGGITDTQYF
TRBJ2-7 | TRBD1 | TRBV12-3/TRBV12-4 | NA | TGTGCCAGCAGTGACACGGGACAGGCGGGGGAGCAGTACTTC | CASSDTGQAGEQYF
TRBJ2-3 | NA | TRBV7-9 | many | TGTGCCAGCAGCTTAGCGCCTAAAGATACGCAGTATTTT | CASSLAPKDTQYF